This T cell receptor (beta chain) derives from a study of beta chain features in type 1 diabetes. General study findings and limits: VDJ junctions in type 1 diabetes patients carried more deletions and fewer insertions. Shorter TCRB CDR3s, moderately but significantly so, marked every one of the four CD4+ subsets in Type 1 diabetes patients.

This clone was observed once. What it recognizes is unknown. Deletions cut 2 bases from V and 2 bases from J, with 8 bases between. The germline gives CDR1 MDHEN, CDR2 SYDVKM. The CDR3 sequence is 14 residues long. The entirety of the isolated RNA underwent reverse transcription, so expressed TCRB transcripts were sequenced. Using immunoSEQ multiplex PCR, the repertoire was profiled, and TCRdb retains in-frame clones only, with some absent. The table includes some 350,000 clones, roughly 14% detected once. Without exception, sorted populations had purity beyond 95%. Sequencing used naive CD4+ T cells from blood. The receptor was isolated from a woman between 18 and 29 years old with type 1 diabetes. The J gene is TRBJ2-3, the V gene TRBV28; the D gene is possibly TRBD2 (6 bases). CDR3 protein: CASSLAGTTDTQYF. The CDR3, as DNA: TGTGCCAGCAGTTTAGCGGGGACCACAGATACGCAGTATTTT.